The text below deals with one TCR beta chain. This entry comes from a study of T cell clonotyping in hematopoietic cell transplantation. The CDR3 consists of 14 residues. Germline V gene data show CDR1 as LNHDA and CDR2 as SQIVND (reference sequence). The J segment lost 4 bases and the V segment lost 7 bases, leaving 7 bases of the junction unmatched. Here immunoSEQ multiplex PCR was the method, and the copy in TCRdb shows in-frame clones only, minus some. The sample yields 10,000 to 15,000 clones, under 55% seen once. Material for sequencing was peripheral blood mononuclear cells. This receptor was obtained from a man aged 50 to 60 in good health. Some clones in this sample may be carry-over from other donors' samples. The chain recombines TRBV19 with TRBJ1-2, with 9 bases lining up with TRBD1. The CDR3 loop is CASTDRGRSYGYTF. For the CDR3, the DNA is TGTGCCAGTACGGACAGGGGAAGGAGCTATGGCTACACCTTC.